The clone carrying this T cell receptor (beta chain) has a handful of counts. Here immunoSEQ multiplex PCR was the method, and the copy in TCRdb shows in-frame clones only, minus some. Found here are approximately 88,000 clones, approximately 87% of them singletons; the top ten hold about 14%. The sample originates from a study of blood T cell repertoires in COVID-19. The V gene lost 5 bases and the J gene lost 2 bases, with 14 bases spanning the gap. Germline CDR1 LNHNV, CDR2 YYDKDF (reference sequence). This CDR3 region has 15 residues. The clonotype was recovered from a woman in her 70s with acute or convalescent COVID-19. V and J are TRBV15 and TRBJ2-3; weak D call: TRBD2 (5 bases). The sequenced material came from peripheral blood. The CDR3 loop is CATSSVGVSTDTQYF. Here the CDR3 DNA reads TGTGCCACCAGCTCTGTCGGGGTGTCCACAGATACGCAGTATTTT.